This T cell receptor (beta chain) was recovered during a study of OX40 agonist ivuxolimab in advanced cancers. Study-level background: Partial responses were recorded for three patients, including one with hepatocellular carcinoma and two with cutaneous melanoma.

The CDR3 is made up of 14 amino acids. Trimming pared 1 base from V and 0 bases from J, leaving 4 bases between. Germline CDR1 and CDR2: SNHLY and FYNNEI. Measured with immunoSEQ multiplex PCR; TCRdb has only the in-frame clones, and not every one. The data contain about 56,000 clones, approximately 79% of them singletons. General study results and limits: Determination of antigen specificity was not performed for the expanded peripheral T cells.

With regard to this clone: Its specificity is unknown.

The source material was CD4+ or CD8+ T cells sorted from blood, sampled in a trial of the OX40 agonist ivuxolimab. The clonotype originates from an adult with an advanced solid tumor such as melanoma, head and neck, liver or kidney cancer. The rearrangement links TRBV2 to TRBJ2-1; D gene ambiguous. The CDR3 nucleotides are TGTGCCAGCAGTGAAGGCACCTCCTACAATGAGCAGTTCTTC. Protein: CASSEGTSYNEQFF.